These 22 T cell receptor beta chains were sequenced from one sample in a study of cytomegalovirus exposure and HLA in healthy donors. Both 60 Vbeta primers and 13 Jbeta primers went into the PCR. The repertoire was sequenced with immunoSEQ multiplex PCR; TCRdb's copy has only in-frame clones and lacks some. Of around 130,000 clones detected, 82% appear once; the ten largest clones hold roughly 12%. The sequencing input was PBMCs. These receptors all stem from a male donor in good health and CMV-seropositive.

This sequence joins TRBV9 and TRBJ2-5, with TRBD2 as a possible D gene (6 bases). CDR3 length: 13 residues. Trimming removed 7 bases at V and 11 bases at J, with 21 bases between. Germline-derived CDR1 and CDR2 are SGDLS and YYNGEE. CDR3 nucleotide sequence: TGTGCCAGCGGGAGGACGAGGGATCGAGAGCAGTACTTC. Translated: CASGRTRDREQYF. Supplemented by reference TRBV9 and TRBJ2-5, the full variable domain reads DSGVTQTPKHLITATGQRVTLRCSPRSGDLSVYWYQQSLDQGLQFLIQYYNGEERAKGNILERFSAQQFPDLHSELNLSSLELGDSALYFCASGRTRDREQYFGPGTRLLVL.

For this clone: Other DNA sequences within the sample encode an identical CDR3. The V and J genes are TRBV5-1 and TRBJ2-3; 10 bases align to TRBD2. From germline, CDR1 is SGHRS and CDR2 YFSETQ. The CDR3 sequence is 15 residues long. V shed 2 bases and J 0 bases; nucleotides not matched to a gene: 0. CDR3 amino acids: CASSLLAGSTDTQYF. In DNA form, the CDR3 reads TGCGCCAGCAGCTTACTAGCGGGAAGCACAGATACGCAGTATTTT.

This chain links TRBV2 with TRBJ2-1, with D possibly being TRBD2 (5 bases). The CDR3 has 13 residues. Germline loops: CDR1 SNHLY, CDR2 FYNNEI. Trimming cost V 10 bases and J 2 bases, with 12 bases left between them. This CDR3 is CATSGSTYNEQFF. CDR3 nucleotides: TGTGCCACCTCGGGGAGCACCTACAATGAGCAGTTCTTC. The full variable domain, in which reference TRBV2 and TRBJ2-1 provide the parts outside the CDR3, is EPEVTQTPSHQVTQMGQEVILRCVPISNHLYFYWYRQILGQKVEFLVSFYNNEISEKSEIFDDQFSVERPDGSNFTLKIRSTKLEDSAMYFCATSGSTYNEQFFGPGTRLTVL.

This clone showed up just once. The rearrangement links TRBV14 to TRBJ2-1; perhaps TRBD2 as D (5 bases). Germline CDR1 and CDR2: SGHDN and FVKESK. CDR3 size: 13 residues. V shed 0 bases and J shed 8 bases, with 8 bases lying between them. CDR3 region: CASSQELSDEQFF. The DNA of the CDR3 is TGTGCCAGCAGCCAAGAACTTAGCGATGAGCAGTTCTTC.

The V and J genes are TRBV7-2 and TRBJ1-2; 8 bases fit TRBD1. This CDR3 contains 15 residues. Germline V gives CDR1 SGHTA, CDR2 FQGNSA. The V segment lost 3 bases and the J segment 7 bases; nucleotides outside the gene matches: 10. The DNA for the CDR3 is TGTGCCAGCAGCTTCCCAGTGGACAGGGCCGTTGGCTACACCTTC. Amino acid sequence: CASSFPVDRAVGYTF.

This chain uses TRBV6-1 with TRBJ1-2; TRBD1 matches 11 bases. The germline V gene has CDR1 MNHNS and CDR2 SASEGT. V was clipped by 7 bases and J by 8 bases; unmatched bases: 9. The CDR3 is made up of 14 amino acids. The chain's CDR3 is CASNSDRGLSGYTF. The CDR3 DNA sequence: TGTGCCAGCAACTCGGACAGGGGGCTTTCGGGCTACACCTTC.

The CDR3 DNA reads TGTGCCAGCAGTCGCGGGACCCCTGGTCAGCCCCAGCATTTT. It is translated as CASSRGTPGQPQHF. The chain combines TRBV28 with TRBJ1-5; the D gene is possibly TRBD1 (5 bases). CDR3 length equals 14 residues. V was shortened by 5 bases and J by 6 bases, with 14 bases between the two germline ends. Looked up from germline, CDR1 is MDHEN and CDR2 is SYDVKM.

V gene TRBV28 combines with J gene TRBJ2-1, with 10 bases fitting TRBD2. The CDR3 runs to 16 residues. J was trimmed by 5 bases and V by 3 bases; bases with no gene match: 7. Per the germline V gene, CDR1 is MDHEN and CDR2 is SYDVKM. The CDR3 here is CASSFRGLANNNEQFF. The CDR3 nucleotides are TGTGCCAGCAGTTTTCGGGGACTAGCGAACAACAATGAGCAGTTCTTC.

The chain uses TRBV5-1 and TRBJ2-5; a possible D gene is TRBD2 (6 bases). V was shortened by 0 bases and J by 3 bases, with 9 bases between the two germline ends. CDR1 is SGHRS and CDR2 is YFSETQ in the germline V gene. The CDR3 runs to 14 residues. In DNA, the CDR3 is TGCGCCAGCAGCTTGGAACCGGGAGAAGAGACCCAGTACTTC. Amino acid sequence: CASSLEPGEETQYF.

The V gene is TRBV4-1, the J gene TRBJ2-5, with TRBD2 identical over 14 bases. CDR1 and CDR2 from the germline V gene are MGHRA and YSYEKL. The trim removed 4 bases at V and 3 bases at J, leaving 16 bases unmatched. CDR3 length: 20 amino acids. CDR3 bases: TGCGCCAGCAGCCCCCCTCCGGGACTAGCGGGAGTTGTCGGTGAAGAGACCCAGTACTTC. Translated: CASSPPPGLAGVVGEETQYF.

The chain combines TRBV7-3 with TRBJ2-5; D remains ambiguous. Germline CDR1 reads SGHTA; CDR2 reads FQGTGA. Trimming stripped 5 bases from V and 1 base from J, with 11 bases between. This CDR3 has 14 residues. In DNA, the CDR3 is TGTGCCAGCAGCCTCAACGGTCCCCAAGAGACCCAGTACTTC. Translating gives CASSLNGPQETQYF.

The chain has TRBV27 and TRBJ2-3, with D tentatively TRBD1 (6 bases). Trimming removed 6 bases from V and 2 bases from J, with 18 bases in between. The CDR3 is 16 amino acids. Per germline, CDR1 MNHEY and CDR2 SMNVEV (reference sequence). The CDR3 is CASRPQGSGITDTQYF. CDR3 bases: TGTGCCAGCAGACCACAGGGCTCCGGAATCACAGATACGCAGTATTTT.

This chain connects TRBV6-5 to TRBJ2-1, with TRBD2 as a possible D gene (7 bases). CDR3 length: 14 residues. The germline V gene has CDR1 MNHEY and CDR2 SVGAGI. Deletions cut 5 bases from V and 14 bases from J, with 22 bases between. The DNA for the CDR3 is TGTGCCAGCAGTACCCCAATGGGAGGGGGGAAGGAGTTCTTC. This codes for CASSTPMGGGKEFF.

With respect to this clone: The junction shows a germline mismatch at one end, possibly a read error. The V gene is TRBV4-3, the J gene TRBJ1-6; D may be TRBD1 (5 bases). Germline CDR1 and CDR2: LGHNA and YSLEER. The CDR3 is made up of 16 amino acids. The CDR3 here is CASSQDTVQGGSTLHF. DNA for the CDR3: TGCGCCAGCAGCCAAGATACTGTCCAGGGTGGTTCAACCCTCCACTTT.

The chain recombines TRBV5-6 with TRBJ2-3; TRBD1 matches at 8 bases. Losses at the gene ends were 5 bases for V and 2 bases for J; bases not matched to a gene: 7. Germline-derived CDR1 and CDR2 are SGHDT and YYEEEE. The CDR3 is 15 amino acids. CDR3: CASRRTGQNTDTQYF. CDR3 DNA sequence: TGTGCCAGCAGAAGGACAGGGCAAAACACAGATACGCAGTATTTT.

This rearrangement joins TRBV12-2 to TRBJ1-1. TRBV12-2 is marked as a pseudogene. The CDR3 sequence is 12 residues long. CDR3 loop: CASRLTNSEAFF. The CDR3 DNA is TGTGCAAGTCGCTTAACGAACTCAGAAGCTTTCTTT.

V gene TRBV29-1 combines with J gene TRBJ2-1, with a weak D call TRBD2 (6 bases). V was cut by 6 bases and J by 10 bases, with 19 bases left in between. CDR3 length equals 13 residues. Germline loops: CDR1 SQVTM, CDR2 ANQGSEA. The CDR3 is CSVLGAGRGEQFF. CDR3 nucleotide sequence: TGCAGCGTCCTAGGGGCGGGGCGGGGAGAGCAGTTCTTC.

The chain links TRBV19 to TRBJ1-5, with D hard to call. V lost 8 bases and J lost 10, with 15 bases in between. Germline V gives CDR1 LNHDA, CDR2 SQIVND (reference sequence). This CDR3 spans 12 amino acids. The DNA of the CDR3 is TGTGCCAGTCAGGCCCCGGGAAGCCCCCAGCATTTT. Translation: CASQAPGSPQHF.

CDR3 in amino acids: CASSPMGGLAYNSPLHF. In DNA form, the CDR3 reads TGCGCCAGCAGCCCCATGGGGGGGCTGGCCTATAATTCACCCCTCCACTTT. The chain carries TRBV5-1 and TRBJ1-6; D is possibly TRBD1 (6 bases). Trimming took off 4 bases at V and 2 bases at J, with 16 bases between the two ends. This CDR3 is built from 17 residues. Germline V gene sequence: CDR1 SGHRS, CDR2 YFSETQ.

This clone was recorded once. This rearrangement joins TRBV5-1 to TRBJ2-2, with D possibly TRBD1 on 5 matching bases. Per the germline V gene, CDR1 is SGHRS and CDR2 is YFSETQ. This CDR3 has 14 residues. V lost 3 bases and J lost 2, with 8 bases in between. The CDR3 sequence is CASSYTGNTGELFF. CDR3 bases: TGCGCCAGCAGCTATACAGGAAACACCGGGGAGCTGTTTTTT.

The chain uses TRBV7-3 and TRBJ1-1; tentatively, D is TRBD1 (5 bases). The V gene's germline CDR1 is SGHTA and CDR2 FQGTGA. CDR3 length equals 15 residues. With 2 bases removed from V and 5 bases from J, the gap between germline ends came to 15 bases. The CDR3 loop reads CASSLEGVTRTEAFF. CDR3 bases: TGTGCCAGCAGCTTAGAAGGGGTCACCCGAACTGAAGCTTTCTTT.

The V call is TRBV7-2, the J call TRBJ2-3; D perhaps matches TRBD1 (6 bases). Trimming stripped 1 base from V and 2 bases from J, with 13 bases between. The CDR3 is 16 residues long. Germline CDR1 and CDR2: SGHTA and FQGNSA. In DNA form, the CDR3 reads TGTGCCAGCAGCTTAGGAATAAGGGGGACCACAGATACGCAGTATTTT. The encoded protein is CASSLGIRGTTDTQYF.